The next 17 T cell receptor beta chains were all read from a single sample in a study of T cell repertoires in cytomegalovirus infection. These TCRs' antigens remain unknown. TCRdb fed the reads into MiXCR, producing one record per CDR3 protein. The sample has about 500,000 distinct CDR3 sequences; roughly a third are singletons. The specimen was cultured PBMCs, collected from culture after CMV antigen stimulation. The receptors were gathered from a human donor in good health (CMV status not recorded). Some clones in this sample may be carry-over from other donors' samples.

This clonotype has a count of ten or more. This chain uses TRBV7-2 with TRBJ2-1, with 7 bases aligning to TRBD1. J lost 4 bases, V lost 5 bases, and 8 bases had no gene match. Germline V gene lookup returns CDR1 SGHTA and CDR2 FQGNSA. CDR3 size: 15 residues. The CDR3, as DNA: TGTGCCAGCAGCCCTCCAGGGACAGCATACAATGAGCAGTTCTTC. Amino acid sequence: CASSPPGTAYNEQFF.

This chain joins TRBV20-1 and TRBJ2-3; D perhaps matches TRBD2 (6 bases). The CDR3 is made up of 13 amino acids. V dropped 3 bases and J dropped 5 bases, with 12 bases sitting between them. The V gene's germline CDR1 is DFQATT and CDR2 SNEGSKA (reference sequence). The CDR3 reads CSASGSGGDTQYF. The CDR3 DNA reads as TGCAGTGCTAGCGGGAGCGGTGGAGATACGCAGTATTTT.

This rearrangement joins TRBV10-3 to TRBJ1-5, with no clear D. The germline CDR1 and CDR2 sequences are ENHRY and SYGVKD. This CDR3 has 13 residues. Trimming stripped 0 bases from V and 6 bases from J, with 6 bases between. The CDR3 region is CAISESVVQPQHF. CDR3 coding DNA: TGTGCCATCAGTGAGTCTGTGGTTCAGCCCCAGCATTTT.

This chain joins TRBV28 and TRBJ2-7; TRBD1 is a possible D gene (6 bases). Per germline, CDR1 MDHEN and CDR2 SYDVKM. Trimming cost V 1 base and J 4 bases, with 8 bases left between them. The CDR3 sequence is 13 residues long. As DNA, the CDR3 is TGTGCCAGCAGTTTATCTCAGGGGTACGAGCAGTACGTC. The encoded protein is CASSLSQGYEQYV.

This chain links TRBV6-6 with TRBJ2-7; TRBD2 might be the D (6 bases). The CDR3 has 13 amino acids. Germline CDR1 is MNHNY and CDR2 is SVGAGI (reference sequence). In DNA, the CDR3 is TGTACCACCCGACGGAGGGGTTCCCACGAGCAGTACTTC. The encoded protein is CTTRRRGSHEQYF.

The chain employs TRBV6-6 and TRBJ2-3; the match to TRBD2 covers 9 bases. Germline values: CDR1 MNHNY, CDR2 SVGAGI (reference sequence). The CDR3 has 15 amino acids. Trimming at V came to 2 bases and at J to 10 bases, leaving 10 bases not matched to a gene. Here the CDR3 reads CASSYQGSGSPAQYF. The DNA for the CDR3 is TGTGCCAGCAGTTACCAGGGTAGCGGGAGCCCCGCGCAGTATTTT.

The chain combines TRBV12-3 or TRBV12-4 with TRBJ2-1; the match to TRBD1 covers 10 bases. The length of the CDR3 is 16 residues. Unmatched junction bases numbered 6, after V lost 4 bases and J lost 3 bases. CDR3 in amino acids: CASSSFGTGVYNEQFF. CDR3 in DNA: TGTGCCAGCAGTTCATTCGGGACAGGGGTCTACAATGAGCAGTTCTTC.

This clonotype has a handful of counts. J is TRBJ2-1 and V is TRBV12-5; TRBD2 matches at 7 bases. The V gene's germline CDR1 is LGHNT and CDR2 FRNRAP. This CDR3 comprises 16 residues. V trimming: 0 bases; J trimming: 3 bases; junction bases outside the gene matches: 5. DNA for the CDR3: TGTGCTAGTGGTTTGGTAGTGCTAGCGGTCTACAATGAGCAGTTCTTC. Its protein is CASGLVVLAVYNEQFF.

The sample holds a few counts of this clonotype. The chain carries TRBV7-2 and TRBJ1-5; 9 bases are a match to TRBD1. V trimming: 5 bases; J trimming: 6 bases; junction bases outside the gene matches: 11. This CDR3 has 16 amino acids. Germline values: CDR1 SGHTA, CDR2 FQGNSA. CDR3: CASSPGTGLGGQPQHF. The CDR3 DNA is TGTGCCAGCAGCCCCGGGACAGGGCTTGGGGGTCAGCCCCAGCATTTT.

This clonotype showed up many times. The chain joins TRBV7-6 to TRBJ2-1, with a weak D call TRBD2 (5 bases). CDR1 and CDR2 from the germline V gene are SGHVS and FNYEAQ. Trimming stripped 0 bases from V and 5 bases from J, with 11 bases between. The CDR3 is 15 amino acids. CDR3 residues: CASSLAGQRNNEQFF. The CDR3 bases are TGTGCCAGCAGCTTAGCAGGGCAGCGGAACAATGAGCAGTTCTTC.

Turning to this clonotype: The junction differs from germline at one of its ends, possibly a read error. V is TRBV5-3 and J is TRBJ2-1; D ambiguous. TRBV5-3 is designated an ORF whose function remains uncertain. This CDR3 comprises 13 residues. CDR3 residues: CASSLGIVVGQFF. The CDR3 region has the DNA TGTGCCAGCAGCTTGGGCATAGTCGTGGGGCAGTTCTTC.

This chain uses TRBV7-9 with TRBJ1-1; TRBD1 matches 8 bases. This CDR3 contains 14 residues. With V trimmed by 5 bases and J by 5 bases, 7 bases remained unmatched. Per the germline V gene, CDR1 is SEHNR and CDR2 is FQNEAQ (reference sequence). CDR3 sequence reads: CASSPRQGRTEAFF. The CDR3 DNA reads as TGTGCCAGCAGCCCGAGACAGGGGCGAACTGAAGCTTTCTTT.

Many counts were recorded for this clonotype. The chain couples TRBV7-2 to TRBJ2-6, with 13 bases matching TRBD2. After removal of 4 bases from V and 0 bases from J, the junction contained 9 bases not matched to a gene. Germline-derived CDR1 and CDR2 are SGHTA and FQGNSA. The CDR3 spans 20 residues. The CDR3 DNA follows: TGTGCCAGCAGCTCTGCTGGACTAGCGGGAGTGCACTCTGGGGCCAACGTCCTGACTTTC. Amino acid sequence: CASSSAGLAGVHSGANVLTF.

This clonotype turned up a few times. The chain has TRBV7-2 and TRBJ1-2; maybe TRBD1 (5 bases). CDR1 and CDR2 (germline): SGHTA, FQGNSA. The length of the CDR3 is 12 residues. V lost 5 bases to trimming and J lost 8 bases, with 12 bases between them. Here the CDR3 reads CASSARKGGYTF. In DNA form, the CDR3 reads TGTGCCAGCAGCGCACGGAAGGGGGGCTACACCTTC.

This clonotype was detected only a few times. The chain joins TRBV20-1 to TRBJ2-7, with 10 bases lining up with TRBD2. The J segment lost 4 bases and the V segment lost 3 bases, leaving 9 bases of the junction unmatched. The CDR3 contains 15 residues. Germline CDR1 DFQATT, CDR2 SNEGSKA (reference sequence). CDR3 nucleotides: TGCAGTGCTAGCCGCAGCGGGAGGGCCGGGTACGAGCAGTACGTC. It specifies CSASRSGRAGYEQYV.

The chain employs TRBV11-2 and TRBJ2-2; D is perhaps TRBD2 (6 bases). This CDR3 spans 16 amino acids. The V and J ends lost 5 bases and 4 bases respectively, with 17 bases between them. CDR1 is SGHAT, CDR2 FQNNGV, per germline. CDR3 bases: TGTGCCAGCAGCGCGGGGTCCAATGTTCCCACCGGGGAGCTGTTTTTT. Its protein product is CASSAGSNVPTGELFF.

The CDR3 nucleotides are TGCAGCGTTCGACAGGGCGCGGGGAATGAGCAGTTCTTC. It yields the protein CSVRQGAGNEQFF. V gene TRBV29-1 combines with J gene TRBJ2-1; D might be TRBD1 (7 bases). Between the trimmed V and J ends, which lost 5 bases and 7 bases, there was a span of 15 bases. Germline V gene data show CDR1 as SQVTM and CDR2 as ANQGSEA. The CDR3 has 13 amino acids.